A selection of T cell receptor beta chains follows, all from one sample in a study of CD4 and CD8 cells across lung adenocarcinoma regions. TCRdb re-called the PCR reads with MiXCR, one entry per CDR3 protein. This table holds over 5,000 distinct CDR3 sequences, 60% to 80% found once. What was sequenced was CD4+ T cells from the center of a lung tumor. The receptors stem from a female donor with lung adenocarcinoma. The CD4 and CD8 labels of this study may be unreliable. CDR3s include the opening cysteine and the closing phenylalanine or tryptophan. Each record gives: CDR3 length, clone size, D gene, V gene, J gene, CDR3 protein, CDR3 DNA. A D gene is named only where the DNA matches it firmly. Clone size, where shown, is once, few, many, or a class for clones that have expanded.

14	NA	NA	TRBV12-3/TRBV12-4	TRBJ2-4	CASSLAAGSNIQYF	TGTGCCAGCAGTTTAGCGGCGGGATCAAACATTCAGTACTTC
16	NA	NA	TRBV6-1	TRBJ2-4	CASSVGVLLAKNIQYF	TGTGCCAGCAGCGTGGGGGTCTTACTAGCCAAAAACATTCAGTACTTC
14	NA	TRBD1	TRBV27	TRBJ1-6	CASSLGTVGSPLHF	TGTGCCAGCAGTTTGGGGACAGTAGGTTCACCCCTCCACTTT
17	NA	NA	TRBV6-1	TRBJ2-1	CASTYTGVGRGGDEQFF	TGTGCCAGCACCTACACCGGGGTGGGCAGGGGGGGCGATGAGCAGTTCTTT
15	NA	TRBD1	TRBV12-3/TRBV12-4	TRBJ2-5	CASTAGDRGFIEQYF	TGTGCCAGCACCGCCGGGGACAGGGGCTTCATTGAGCAGTACTTC
16	NA	TRBD2	TRBV6-1	TRBJ2-7	CASSEAGLAGAYEQYF	TGTGCCAGCAGTGAAGCGGGGCTAGCGGGAGCCTACGAGCAGTACTTC
14	NA	NA	TRBV30	TRBJ1-1	CAWSVLQGNTEAFF	TGTGCCTGGAGTGTGTTACAGGGGAACACTGAAGCTTTCTTT
13	NA	NA	TRBV6-5	TRBJ1-6	CASSYSYESPLHF	TGTGCCAGCAGTTACTCGTATGAGTCACCCCTCCACTTT
15	NA	NA	TRBV6-1	TRBJ1-5	CASRPIWGRDQPQHF	TGTGCCAGCAGACCGATTTGGGGAAGGGATCAGCCCCAGCATTTT
14	NA	NA	TRBV6-5	TRBJ2-3	CASSVLPAKNTQYF	TGTGCCAGCAGTGTACTACCTGCCAAAAATACGCAGTATTTT
14	NA	TRBD1	TRBV12-3/TRBV12-4	TRBJ1-6	CASSLQGSDSPLHF	TGTGCCAGCAGCCTACAGGGGTCGGACTCACCCCTCCACTTT
14	NA	NA	TRBV7-2	TRBJ2-1	CASSFHGSGHEQFF	TGTGCCAGCAGCTTTCACGGGAGTGGGCATGAGCAGTTCTTC
14	NA	NA	TRBV6-1	TRBJ2-3	CASTLRRATDTQYF	TGTGCCAGCACCCTACGGAGGGCCACAGATACGCAGTATTTT
15	medium-sized	TRBD2	TRBV6-1	TRBJ2-1	CASRKVAGGVNEQFF	TGTGCCAGCAGAAAAGTAGCGGGAGGTGTTAATGAGCAGTTCTTC
15	NA	TRBD2	TRBV29-1	TRBJ2-1	CSVVGTSGSYNEQFF	TGCAGCGTTGTAGGGACTAGCGGGTCATACAATGAGCAGTTCTTC
16	NA	NA	TRBV6-1	TRBJ2-1	CASRAAPAGGYDEQFF	TGTGCCAGCAGGGCCGCTCCGGCAGGGGGGTACGATGAGCAGTTCTTC
14	NA	NA	TRBV27	TRBJ2-3	CASSVRRNTDTQYF	TGTGCCAGCAGTGTGCGGCGAAACACAGATACGCAGTACTTT
20	NA	NA	TRBV7-8	TRBJ2-7	CASSPTSSGKFRVGSYEQYF	TGTGCCAGCAGCCCAACTAGCTCAGGGAAGTTTCGCGTCGGGTCCTACGAGCAGTACTTC
12	once	NA	TRBV7-9	TRBJ2-5	CASSQGGETQYF	TGTGCCAGCAGCCAGGGGGGGGAGACCCAGTACTTC
15	NA	TRBD2	TRBV6-4	TRBJ2-1	CASSEEPAGGGEQFF	TGTGCCAGCAGTGAGGAACCAGCGGGAGGCGGGGAGCAGTTTTTC
14	NA	NA	TRBV6-5	TRBJ2-3	CASSVLPDQDTQYF	TGTGCCAGCAGTGTACTCCCTGACCAAGATACCCAGTATTTC
15	NA	TRBD2	TRBV7-3	TRBJ2-1	CASSTGTSGTYEQFF	TGTGCCAGCAGCACCGGCACTAGCGGGACCTATGAGCAGTTCTTC
15	few	TRBD2	TRBV7-9	TRBJ2-1	CASSRTGLAGGPPLF	TGTGCCAGCAGCCGGACGGGACTAGCGGGAGGGCCGCCGCTCTTC
18	NA	TRBD1	TRBV6-1	TRBJ2-6	CASSKTSGTGTGANVLTF	TGTGCCAGCAGTAAAACCTCCGGGACAGGGACTGGGGCCAACGTCCTGACTTTC
12	NA	NA	TRBV20-1	TRBJ1-1	CSAREDVGEAFF	TGCAGTGCTAGAGAAGACGTGGGGGAAGCTTTCTTT
17	few	NA	TRBV12-3/TRBV12-4	TRBJ2-5	CASSLEVSGSIGATQYF	TGTGCCAGCAGTTTAGAGGTTAGCGGCAGCATAGGAGCGACCCAGTACTTC
15	NA	TRBD2	TRBV6-1	TRBJ2-7	CASSEPTSGSNEQYF	TGTGCCAGCAGTGAACCGACTAGCGGGAGTAACGAGCAGTACTTC
16	NA	TRBD2	TRBV7-6	TRBJ2-1	CASSPRSLAGGDEQFF	TGTGCCAGCAGCCCCCGTTCTCTAGCGGGAGGGGATGAGCAGTTCTTC
15	few	NA	TRBV6-1	TRBJ1-5	CASSEYWGSNQPQHF	TGTGCCAGCAGTGAATATTGGGGAAGCAATCAGCCCCAGCATTTT
15	NA	NA	TRBV7-2	TRBJ2-1	CASSPGLADEGEQFF	TGTGCCAGCAGCCCGGGCCTTGCGGACGAAGGGGAGCAGTTTTTT
16	NA	NA	TRBV27	TRBJ1-2	CASKSHMGQGRDGYTF	TGTGCCAGCAAGTCCCACATGGGGCAGGGGAGGGATGGCTACACCTTC
14	few	NA	TRBV11-2	TRBJ2-7	CASSLLGKPYEQYF	TGTGCCAGCAGCTTACTCGGTAAACCCTACGAGCAGTACTTC
16	NA	NA	TRBV3-1	TRBJ2-7	CASSLQRVGDRGEQYF	TGTGCCAGCAGCCTCCAAAGAGTGGGGGATAGAGGCGAGCAGTACTTC